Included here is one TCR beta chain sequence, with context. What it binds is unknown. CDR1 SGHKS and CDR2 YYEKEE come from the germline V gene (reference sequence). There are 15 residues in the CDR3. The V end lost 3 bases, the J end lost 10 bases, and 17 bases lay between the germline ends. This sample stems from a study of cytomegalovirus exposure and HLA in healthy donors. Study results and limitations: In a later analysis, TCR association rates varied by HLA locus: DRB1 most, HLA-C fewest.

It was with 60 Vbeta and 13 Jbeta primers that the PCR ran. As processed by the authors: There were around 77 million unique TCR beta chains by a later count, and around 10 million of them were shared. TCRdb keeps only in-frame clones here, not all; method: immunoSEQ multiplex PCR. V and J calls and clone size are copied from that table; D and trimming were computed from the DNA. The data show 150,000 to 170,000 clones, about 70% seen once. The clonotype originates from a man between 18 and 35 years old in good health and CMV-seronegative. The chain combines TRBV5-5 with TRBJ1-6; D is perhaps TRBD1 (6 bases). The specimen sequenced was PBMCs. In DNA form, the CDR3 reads TGTGCCAGCAGCTGGCGTGGGGGCTTAGGGTCACCCCTCCACTTT. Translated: CASSWRGGLGSPLHF.